The 17 T cell receptor beta chains reported below all come from one sample, sequenced in a study of T cells in Graves' hyperthyroidism and ophthalmopathy. Amplification of TCR beta CDR3 regions was performed using RNA transcripts as template. Using the HTBI primer set, a first-round RT-PCR was run on the TCR CDR3. MiXCR was run by TCRdb on the multiplex PCR reads, yielding one entry per CDR3 protein. This sample has approximately 100,000 distinct CDR3 sequences, with roughly 47% found just once. Source material: blood. The receptors derive from a man aged 40-49 years with Graves' hyperthyroidism.

The chain has TRBV20-1 and TRBJ1-5, with D possibly TRBD1 on 6 matching bases. Trimming removed 0 bases at V and 10 bases at J, with 16 bases between. Germline lookup yields CDR1 DFQATT and CDR2 SNEGSKA (reference sequence). This CDR3 comprises 14 residues. The CDR3 spells CSAREEGGGHPQHF. DNA of the CDR3: TGCAGTGCTAGAGAGGAGGGAGGGGGTCACCCCCAGCATTTT.

This clonotype has at least ten counts. The rearrangement links TRBV9 to TRBJ2-7; D call uncertain. Germline CDR1 and CDR2: SGDLS and YYNGEE. The CDR3 extends over 14 amino acids. Trimming pared 0 bases from V and 7 bases from J, leaving 14 bases between. CDR3 loop: CASSVELITGEQYF. The CDR3 region has the DNA TGTGCCAGCAGCGTAGAATTAATTACCGGGGAGCAGTACTTC.

Concerning this clonotype itself: The conserved phenylalanine or tryptophan is not found at the CDR3 terminus, so this likely reflects a read error. The V gene is TRBV29-1, the J gene TRBJ1-2; D is unresolved. The CDR3 totals 11 residues. With 6 bases removed from V and 9 bases from J, the gap between germline ends came to 14 bases. Germline assignment: CDR1 SQVTM and CDR2 ANQGSEA. The CDR3: CSVLGGDSYTL. The CDR3 bases are TGCAGCGTCTTGGGAGGAGATAGCTACACCCTC.

This clonotype was recorded at least ten times. The chain has TRBV2 and TRBJ1-1, with D maybe TRBD1 (6 bases). This CDR3 comprises 14 residues. Germline lookup yields CDR1 SNHLY and CDR2 FYNNEI. V lost 7 bases and J 5 bases, leaving 17 bases between the germline ends. The CDR3 nucleotides read TGTGCCAGCAAACAACAGGGATGGGGGACTGAAGCTTTCTTT. Translating gives CASKQQGWGTEAFF.

The chain combines TRBV19 with TRBJ1-1; 9 positions match TRBD1. The CDR3 totals 15 residues. V dropped 8 bases and J dropped 6; count of bases not matched to a gene: 13. Germline CDR1 is LNHDA and CDR2 is SQIVND (reference sequence). DNA for the CDR3: TGTGCCAGTGCTAACGAACAGGGGGCTACCCCTGAAGCTTTCTTT. Its protein product is CASANEQGATPEAFF.

This clonotype has ten or more counts. The chain joins TRBV20-1 to TRBJ1-1; the D gene is possibly TRBD1 (6 bases). V lost 8 bases, J lost 3 bases, and 10 bases lay in between. Germline V gives CDR1 DFQATT, CDR2 SNEGSKA (reference sequence). This CDR3 is built from 11 residues. The CDR3 nucleotides are TGCAGTAGTACAGGGTACACTGAAGCTTTCTTT. Amino acids: CSSTGYTEAFF.

This clonotype was seen ten or more times. This chain joins TRBV2 and TRBJ1-1, with D perhaps matching TRBD1 (5 bases). Germline V lookup: CDR1 SNHLY, CDR2 FYNNEI. V lost 7 bases and J 8 bases, leaving 17 bases between the germline ends. This CDR3 is built from 13 residues. CDR3 coding DNA: TGTGCCAGCACGGAACAGGCGACTGGGGAAGCTTTCTTT. This translates into CASTEQATGEAFF. Filled out from reference TRBV2 and TRBJ1-1, the complete variable domain reads EPEVTQTPSHQVTQMGQEVILRCVPISNHLYFYWYRQILGQKVEFLVSFYNNEISEKSEIFDDQFSVERPDGSNFTLKIRSTKLEDSAMYFCASTEQATGEAFFGQGTRLTVV.

Comments on this clonotype: No conserved phenylalanine or tryptophan ends this CDR3, so it is likely a read error. The chain joins TRBV7-9 to TRBJ2-1; TRBD2 matches 8 bases. Germline V gives CDR1 SEHNR, CDR2 FQNEAQ (reference sequence). V gave up 4 bases and J gave up 6 bases; unmatched junction bases: 8. The CDR3 consists of 15 residues. The CDR3 DNA reads as TGTGCCAGCAGCTGGCTCGCGGGGGGTCGCAATGAGCAGTTCCTC. Its protein product is CASSWLAGGRNEQFL.

The genes are TRBV2 and TRBJ1-6; 7 positions match TRBD1. Germline V gene lookup returns CDR1 SNHLY and CDR2 FYNNEI. The V and J ends lost 7 bases and 5 bases, in that order; junction bases with no gene match: 11. The CDR3 spans 16 residues. The CDR3: CASIRGRTGHNSPLHF. For the CDR3, the DNA is TGTGCCAGCATCCGGGGACGGACAGGCCATAATTCACCCCTCCACTTT.

The chain links TRBV5-1 to TRBJ2-2, with TRBD1 identical over 11 bases. The CDR3 is made up of 14 amino acids. After removal of 7 bases from V and 8 bases from J, the junction contained 7 bases not matched to a gene. Germline lookup yields CDR1 SGHRS and CDR2 YFSETQ. The CDR3 DNA is TGCGCCAGCGGGGACAGGGGGGGATCTGGGGAGCTGTTTTTT. Amino acids: CASGDRGGSGELFF.

In this sample, this clonotype turned up many times. The DNA for the CDR3 is TGCAGTGCTAGAGTAAGGCCGACAGGGCACACTGAAGCTTTCTTT. Its translation is CSARVRPTGHTEAFF. The V gene is TRBV20-1, the J gene TRBJ1-1; 7 nucleotides agree with TRBD1. After removal of 1 base from V and 3 bases from J, the junction contained 8 bases not matched to a gene. Per germline, CDR1 DFQATT and CDR2 SNEGSKA (reference sequence). The CDR3 contains 15 residues.

This clonotype was seen repeatedly, ten times or more. V usage is TRBV4-2 and J usage is TRBJ1-1; D call uncertain. This CDR3 is built from 17 residues. Germline V gives CDR1 LGHNA, CDR2 YNFKEQ. V dropped 1 base and J dropped 0 bases, with 15 bases sitting between them. CDR3 nucleotide sequence: TGTGCCAGCAGCCAAGCATGGCCGAACACCATGAACACTGAAGCTTTCTTT. Its protein product is CASSQAWPNTMNTEAFF.

This clonotype has at least ten counts. The chain couples TRBV6-4 to TRBJ1-4; tentative D call: TRBD1 (5 bases). V was pared by 10 bases and J by 7 bases, with 16 bases between. The CDR3 consists of 13 residues. Germline loops: CDR1 MRHNA, CDR2 SNTAGT. The CDR3 is CATRGRLFEKLFF. The DNA for the CDR3 is TGTGCCACCCGGGGGAGATTATTTGAAAAACTGTTTTTT.

V usage is TRBV5-1 and J usage is TRBJ2-1; TRBD2 aligns across 13 bases. With 4 bases clipped from V and 9 bases from J, the junction kept 7 bases outside the gene matches. Germline V gene sequence: CDR1 SGHRS, CDR2 YFSETQ. The CDR3 has 15 residues. CDR3 sequence: CASSTGTSGTGEQFF. The CDR3 DNA is TGCGCCAGCAGCACCGGGACTAGCGGGACGGGTGAGCAGTTCTTC.

This clonotype was seen many times. This chain links TRBV20-1 with TRBJ2-7, with TRBD2 matching over 9 bases. V lost 0 bases and J lost 3; bases outside the gene matches: 6. The length of the CDR3 is 15 residues. Germline assignment: CDR1 DFQATT and CDR2 SNEGSKA (reference sequence). CDR3 nucleotide sequence: TGCAGTGCTAGAGATATGCTAGCGGGAATCTACGAGCAGTACTTC. Its protein product is CSARDMLAGIYEQYF.

This sequence joins TRBV10-2 and TRBJ1-2; no clear D gene. Germline assignment: CDR1 WSHSY and CDR2 SAAADI. This CDR3 is built from 12 residues. V gave up 11 bases and J gave up 8 bases, with 18 bases separating them. Here the CDR3 DNA reads TGCGCCCGTTTTGAGGGTCTCGGCGGCTACACCTTC. This sequence encodes CARFEGLGGYTF.

The chain couples TRBV24-1 to TRBJ2-5, with TRBD2 matching over 9 bases. The length of the CDR3 is 15 residues. Germline lookup yields CDR1 KGHDR and CDR2 SFDVKD. Unmatched junction bases numbered 7, after V lost 5 bases and J lost 4 bases. CDR3 residues: CATSARRRGGETQYF. DNA of the CDR3: TGTGCCACCAGTGCTAGAAGGCGGGGGGGAGAGACCCAGTACTTC.